This passage covers 19 T cell receptor beta chains from one sample sequenced in a study of blood T cell repertoires in COVID-19. Sequencing was performed with immunoSEQ multiplex PCR; in TCRdb, only in-frame clones are kept and a portion is missing. The repertoire holds 250,000 to 350,000 clones, with approximately 92% as singletons. The sequenced material came from PBMCs or T cells enriched from blood (not recorded which). These receptors were collected from a woman between 25 and 40 years old who had recovered from COVID-19.

V is TRBV4-3 and J is TRBJ2-2; 8 nucleotides align to TRBD2. The trim removed 4 bases at V and 1 base at J, leaving 5 bases unmatched. This CDR3 contains 16 residues. Germline V lookup: CDR1 LGHNA, CDR2 YSLEER. Written as DNA, the CDR3 is TGCGCCAGCAGCCGCCTGACTAGCGTGAACACCGGGGAGCTGTTTTTT. Amino acid sequence: CASSRLTSVNTGELFF.

This clone was detected only a few times. V is TRBV4-3 and J is TRBJ1-6, with D hard to call. CDR1 is LGHNA and CDR2 is YSLEER in the germline V gene. V was cut by 0 bases and J by 7 bases, with 13 bases left in between. The CDR3 runs 16 residues. The CDR3 DNA reads as TGCGCCAGCAGCCAAGATGTCGGCCTGAGGAATTCACCCCTCCACTTT. Protein sequence: CASSQDVGLRNSPLHF.

The chain is built from TRBV18 and TRBJ1-4; 8 positions match TRBD1. In germline, CDR1 is KGHSH, CDR2 LQKENI. The CDR3 has 15 amino acids. V shed 8 bases and J 3 bases; nucleotides not matched to a gene: 8. The CDR3: CASRNQGASNEKLFF. The CDR3 nucleotides read TGTGCCAGCCGTAATCAGGGGGCTTCTAATGAAAAACTGTTTTTT.

The chain carries TRBV28 and TRBJ2-1; TRBD1 aligns across 7 bases. Germline trimming cut 1 base from V and 0 bases from J; bases unmatched to any gene: 6. The CDR3 covers 17 residues. CDR1 and CDR2 from the germline V gene are MDHEN and SYDVKM. The DNA of the CDR3 is TGTGCCAGCAGTTTATCCTGGGGACAGACCTCCTACAATGAGCAGTTCTTC. This codes for CASSLSWGQTSYNEQFF.

The chain recombines TRBV2 with TRBJ2-2, with TRBD1 matching 9 bases. Germline V gene data show CDR1 as SNHLY and CDR2 as FYNNEI. There are 15 residues in the CDR3. With V trimmed by 7 bases and J by 3 bases, 6 bases remained unmatched. The CDR3 region is CASKRTGADTGELFF. The CDR3 DNA sequence: TGTGCCAGCAAACGGACAGGGGCGGACACCGGGGAGCTGTTTTTT.

This chain connects TRBV28 to TRBJ2-7, with 11 bases lining up with TRBD1. This CDR3 comprises 15 residues. Germline V gene sequence: CDR1 MDHEN, CDR2 SYDVKM. Losses at the gene ends were 5 bases for V and 1 base for J; bases not matched to a gene: 4. The CDR3 loop is CASSAWDRGSYEQYF. DNA for the CDR3: TGTGCCAGCAGTGCCTGGGACAGGGGGTCCTACGAGCAGTACTTC. The full variable domain, its missing parts supplied by reference TRBV28 and TRBJ2-7, is DVKVTQSSRYLVKRTGEKVFLECVQDMDHENMFWYRQDPGLGLRLIYFSYDVKMKEKGDIPEGYSVSREKKERFSLILESASTNQTSMYLCASSAWDRGSYEQYFGPGTRLTVT.

The J gene is TRBJ2-1, the V gene TRBV24-1; perhaps TRBD1 as D (5 bases). Trimming took 4 bases from V and 2 from J, leaving 14 bases between them. CDR3 length: 16 residues. Germline V gene lookup returns CDR1 KGHDR and CDR2 SFDVKD. The CDR3 bases are TGTGCCACCAGTGACCCGGCAGGGTTAACCTACAATGAGCAGTTCTTC. This gives the protein CATSDPAGLTYNEQFF.

This clone was found a few times. The V gene is TRBV19, the J gene TRBJ2-1; 14 bases agree with TRBD2. Germline V gives CDR1 LNHDA, CDR2 SQIVND (reference sequence). V trimming: 5 bases; J trimming: 7 bases; junction bases outside the gene matches: 7. This CDR3 spans 16 amino acids. CDR3 sequence (DNA): TGTGCCAGTAGTTTGGGACTAGCGGGAGTTGCAAATGAGCAGTTCTTC. This encodes CASSLGLAGVANEQFF.

This chain links TRBV27 with TRBJ2-1; D possibly corresponds to TRBD1 (6 bases). The CDR3 length is 15 residues. The V gene's germline CDR1 is MNHEY and CDR2 SMNVEV (reference sequence). Trimming stripped 3 bases from V and 4 bases from J, with 13 bases between. CDR3 protein: CASSLARGSYNEQFF. The CDR3 nucleotides read TGTGCCAGCAGTTTGGCTAGGGGGAGTTACAATGAGCAGTTCTTC.

This chain uses TRBV4-3 with TRBJ2-3; the match to TRBD1 covers 10 bases. With V trimmed by 1 base and J by 2 bases, 6 bases remained unmatched. This CDR3 contains 17 residues. Germline loops: CDR1 LGHNA, CDR2 YSLEER. The CDR3 sequence: CASSQGDRGFFTDTQYF. The CDR3 DNA reads as TGCGCCAGCAGCCAAGGGGACAGGGGTTTCTTCACAGATACGCAGTATTTT.

The V and J genes are TRBV27 and TRBJ1-4; D perhaps matches TRBD1 (6 bases). CDR1 and CDR2 (germline): MNHEY, SMNVEV (reference sequence). This CDR3 is 16 amino acids long. Between the trimmed V and J ends, which lost 2 bases and 2 bases, there was a span of 12 bases. The CDR3 DNA sequence: TGTGCCAGCAGTTTAATAGGGGGAGTCACTAATGAAAAACTGTTTTTT. Amino acid sequence: CASSLIGGVTNEKLFF.

CDR3 sequence (DNA): TGTGCCAGCTCACCAAAGACTAGCGGGGTGCCCGGGGAGCTGTTTTTT. Residues: CASSPKTSGVPGELFF. This chain connects TRBV18 to TRBJ2-2, with TRBD2 identical over 11 bases. V was clipped by 2 bases and J by 6 bases; unmatched bases: 5. The germline V gene has CDR1 KGHSH and CDR2 LQKENI. The CDR3 sequence is 16 residues long.

The chain recombines TRBV30 with TRBJ2-5; possible D gene TRBD1, 5 bases. V was shortened by 5 bases and J by 4 bases, with 11 bases between the two germline ends. Germline CDR1 reads GTSNPN; CDR2 reads SVGIG (reference sequence). The CDR3 runs 12 residues. CDR3 sequence (DNA): TGTGCCTGGGTTCAGGGCCCAGAGACCCAGTACTTC. Amino acid sequence: CAWVQGPETQYF.

The chain joins TRBV28 to TRBJ1-6, with a weak D call TRBD1 (6 bases). Germline lookup yields CDR1 MDHEN and CDR2 SYDVKM. Between the trimmed V and J ends, which lost 8 bases and 9 bases, there was a span of 14 bases. The CDR3 length is 13 residues. CDR3 in amino acids: CASGGRAGSPLHF. Here the CDR3 DNA reads TGTGCCAGCGGGGGCAGGGCCGGTTCACCCCTCCACTTT.

V gene TRBV20-1 combines with J gene TRBJ2-2; 8 nucleotides line up with TRBD1. This CDR3 spans 22 amino acids. The trim removed 3 bases at V and 4 bases at J, leaving 28 bases unmatched. CDR1 is DFQATT, CDR2 SNEGSKA, per germline (reference sequence). The CDR3 loop reads CSASTRPHGRQGFFSGTGELFF. Written as DNA, the CDR3 is TGCAGTGCTAGTACCAGGCCCCACGGCAGACAGGGGTTTTTTTCGGGCACCGGGGAGCTGTTTTTT.

The genes are TRBV27 and TRBJ1-2, with a weak D call TRBD1 (5 bases). The germline CDR1 and CDR2 sequences are MNHEY and SMNVEV (reference sequence). With 4 bases removed from V and 4 bases from J, the gap between germline ends came to 16 bases. The CDR3 loop spans 15 amino acids. The CDR3 loop is CASSSDPGEGYGYTF. The DNA of the CDR3 is TGTGCCAGCAGTTCCGACCCGGGGGAAGGCTATGGCTACACCTTC.

The chain joins TRBV30 to TRBJ2-1; 8 bases fit TRBD2. Per the germline V gene, CDR1 is GTSNPN and CDR2 is SVGIG (reference sequence). This CDR3 is 17 amino acids long. J was trimmed by 5 bases and V by 0 bases; bases with no gene match: 12. The chain's CDR3 is CAWSVEGVAGPNNEQFF. The CDR3 bases are TGTGCCTGGAGTGTAGAGGGGGTAGCGGGACCAAACAATGAGCAGTTCTTC. Complete variable domain (other parts from reference TRBV30 and TRBJ2-1): SQTIHQWPATLVQPVGSPLSLECTVEGTSNPNLYWYRQAAGRGLQLLFYSVGIGQISSEVPQNLSASRPQDRQFILSSKKLLLSDSGFYLCAWSVEGVAGPNNEQFFGPGTRLTVL.

A single count supports this clone. The rearrangement uses TRBV19 and TRBJ1-5; 10 bases fit TRBD1. Germline V gives CDR1 LNHDA, CDR2 SQIVND (reference sequence). The CDR3 is 15 residues long. V lost 6 bases and J lost 7; bases outside the gene matches: 9. CDR3: CASRLDRGLAQPQHF. CDR3 DNA: TGTGCCAGTAGACTCGACAGGGGGCTGGCGCAGCCCCAGCATTTT.

CDR3 nucleotides: TGTGCCAGCAGTCAGGACAGGGGAGACTACGAGCAGTACTTC. As protein: CASSQDRGDYEQYF. This chain joins TRBV28 and TRBJ2-7; 9 bases match TRBD1. Germline CDR1 MDHEN, CDR2 SYDVKM. V was pared by 5 bases and J by 3 bases, with 5 bases of the junction left unmatched. This CDR3 is 14 amino acids long. The whole variable domain, filled in from reference TRBV28 and TRBJ2-7, reads DVKVTQSSRYLVKRTGEKVFLECVQDMDHENMFWYRQDPGLGLRLIYFSYDVKMKEKGDIPEGYSVSREKKERFSLILESASTNQTSMYLCASSQDRGDYEQYFGPGTRLTVT.